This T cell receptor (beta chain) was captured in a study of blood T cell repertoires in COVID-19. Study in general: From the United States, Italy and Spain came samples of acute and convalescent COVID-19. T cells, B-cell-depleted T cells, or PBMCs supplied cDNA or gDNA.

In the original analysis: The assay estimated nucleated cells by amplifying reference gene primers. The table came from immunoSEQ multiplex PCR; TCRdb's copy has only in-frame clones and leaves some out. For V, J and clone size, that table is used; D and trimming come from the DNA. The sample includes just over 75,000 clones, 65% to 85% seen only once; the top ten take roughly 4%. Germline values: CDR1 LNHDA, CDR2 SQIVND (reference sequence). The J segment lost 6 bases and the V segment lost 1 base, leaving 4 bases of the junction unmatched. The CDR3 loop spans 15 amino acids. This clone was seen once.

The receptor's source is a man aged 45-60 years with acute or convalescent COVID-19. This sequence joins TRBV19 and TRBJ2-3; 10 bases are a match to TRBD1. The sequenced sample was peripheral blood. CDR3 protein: CASSIGQGAGDTQYF. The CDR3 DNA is TGTGCCAGTAGTATAGGACAGGGGGCAGGGGATACGCAGTATTTT.